A single sample is the source of the 28 T cell receptor beta chains below, sequenced in a study of OX40 agonist ivuxolimab in advanced cancers. Produced via immunoSEQ multiplex PCR; TCRdb's table is partial and in-frame only. The table includes tens of thousands of clones, roughly 90% detected once. The sample here was CD4+ or CD8+ T cells sorted from blood, taken in a trial of the OX40 agonist ivuxolimab. Source of these receptors: an adult with an advanced solid tumor such as melanoma, head and neck, liver or kidney cancer.

The V and J genes are TRBV5-4 and TRBJ1-5; D unresolved. Germline CDR1 is SGHNT and CDR2 is YYREEE (reference sequence). Trimming took 0 bases from V and 9 from J, leaving 13 bases between them. The CDR3 is 14 residues long. The DNA of the CDR3 is TGTGCCAGCAGCTTGGACATGGCCGAGAGGCCCCAGCATTTT. Translated: CASSLDMAERPQHF. The full variable domain, rest sourced from reference TRBV5-4 and TRBJ1-5, is ETGVTQSPTHLIKTRGQQVTLRCSSQSGHNTVSWYQQALGQGPQFIFQYYREEENGRGNFPPRFSGLQFPNYSSELNVNALELDDSALYLCASSLDMAERPQHFGDGTRLSIL.

The J gene is TRBJ1-2, the V gene TRBV9, with 8 bases aligning to TRBD1. Trimming took 3 bases from V and 3 from J; bases not matched to a gene: 4. The CDR3 runs 14 residues. Germline V lookup: CDR1 SGDLS, CDR2 YYNGEE. The DNA of the CDR3 is TGTGCCAGCAGCGCATCAGGGGGCCACTATGGCTACACCTTC. Translation gives CASSASGGHYGYTF.

The chain joins TRBV30 to TRBJ2-1; D remains unclear. Trimming pared 7 bases from V and 2 bases from J, leaving 12 bases between. The CDR3 is 13 residues long. The germline V gene encodes CDR1 GTSNPN and CDR2 SVGIG (reference sequence). The CDR3 coding sequence is TGTGCCTTCTCAATAAGCGCCTACAATGAGCAGTTCTTC. It encodes CAFSISAYNEQFF.

This clone was observed a handful of times. This rearrangement joins TRBV2 to TRBJ1-4; D uncertain. Trimming left V 3 bases short and J 3 bases short, with 8 bases between. The CDR3 covers 14 residues. Per germline, CDR1 SNHLY and CDR2 FYNNEI. The CDR3 reads CASSDAGPNEKLFF. As DNA, the CDR3 is TGTGCCAGCAGTGACGCAGGACCTAATGAAAAACTGTTTTTT.

This clone appeared once. The V gene is TRBV27, the J gene TRBJ2-7, with D maybe TRBD2 (5 bases). CDR1 is MNHEY, CDR2 SMNVEV, per germline (reference sequence). Trimming shortened V by 2 bases and J by 3 bases, and 17 bases separated the two germline ends. The CDR3 runs to 16 residues. CDR3 sequence reads: CASSLSLWESDYEQYF. The CDR3 bases are TGTGCCAGCAGTTTAAGTCTGTGGGAGAGTGACTACGAGCAGTACTTC.

This chain connects TRBV7-9 to TRBJ2-3; 7 nucleotides agree with TRBD2. CDR1 and CDR2 from the germline V gene are SEHNR and FQNEAQ (reference sequence). V dropped 3 bases and J dropped 6; count of bases not matched to a gene: 12. CDR3 size: 16 residues. The chain's CDR3 is CASSLVRTSIVDTQYF. DNA for the CDR3: TGTGCCAGCAGCTTGGTTAGGACTAGTATCGTGGATACGCAGTATTTT. Full variable domain (outside the CDR3, taken from reference TRBV7-9 and TRBJ2-3): DTGVSQNPRHKITKRGQNVTFRCDPISEHNRLYWYRQTLGQGPEFLTYFQNEAQLEKSRLLSDRFSAERPKGSFSTLEIQRTEQGDSAMYLCASSLVRTSIVDTQYFGPGTRLTVL.

This chain connects TRBV19 to TRBJ2-3, with 7 nucleotides matching TRBD2. V was pared by 7 bases and J by 2 bases, with 6 bases of the junction left unmatched. From germline, CDR1 is LNHDA and CDR2 SQIVND (reference sequence). The CDR3 has 14 residues. CDR3 residues: CASTQSGATDTQYF. The CDR3 nucleotides read TGTGCCAGTACCCAAAGCGGGGCCACAGATACGCAGTATTTT.

This sequence joins TRBV27 and TRBJ2-2, with TRBD2 identical over 10 bases. This CDR3 has 15 amino acids. The germline CDR1 and CDR2 sequences are MNHEY and SMNVEV (reference sequence). After removal of 6 bases from V and 7 bases from J, the junction contained 8 bases not matched to a gene. The CDR3 DNA reads as TGTGCCAGCAGCCCCACTAGCGGGGCATTCGGGGAGCTGTTTTTT. Its protein is CASSPTSGAFGELFF.

The chain is built from TRBV7-9 and TRBJ2-5; 7 bases are a match to TRBD1. The CDR3 is 14 residues long. Trimming removed 5 bases from V and 5 bases from J; junction bases left unmatched: 8. From germline, CDR1 is SEHNR and CDR2 FQNEAQ (reference sequence). CDR3 region: CASSPDRVRETQYF. The CDR3 DNA follows: TGTGCCAGCAGCCCCGACAGGGTGAGGGAGACCCAGTACTTC.

V is TRBV6-5 and J is TRBJ2-3; D assignment may be TRBD1 or TRBD2 (5 bases each). V was shortened by 6 bases and J by 3 bases, with 16 bases between the two germline ends. CDR1 and CDR2 (germline): MNHEY, SVGAGI. The CDR3 spans 15 residues. This CDR3 reads CASSDGASRTDTQYF. CDR3 DNA: TGTGCCAGCAGCGACGGGGCATCCAGGACAGATACGCAGTATTTT.

The chain couples TRBV27 to TRBJ2-7, with D possibly matching TRBD2 (6 bases). There are 14 residues in the CDR3. Per germline, CDR1 MNHEY and CDR2 SMNVEV (reference sequence). Trimming pared 2 bases from V and 1 base from J, leaving 9 bases between. This CDR3 is CASSLSLASYEQYF. The DNA for the CDR3 is TGTGCCAGCAGTTTAAGCCTAGCGTCCTACGAGCAGTACTTC.

V usage is TRBV16 and J usage is TRBJ2-7; 7 bases align to TRBD1. Germline V gives CDR1 KGHSY, CDR2 FQNENV. The CDR3 extends over 15 amino acids. J lost 1 base, V lost 2 bases, and 5 bases had no gene match. As DNA, the CDR3 is TGTGCCAGCAGCCAACTCCGGACAGGTTCCTACGAGCAGTACGTC. Its translation is CASSQLRTGSYEQYV.

V and J are TRBV7-2 and TRBJ2-3; tentatively, D is TRBD1 (6 bases). Trimming shortened V by 1 base and J by 4 bases, and 18 bases separated the two germline ends. The CDR3 has 17 amino acids. Germline V lookup: CDR1 SGHTA, CDR2 FQGNSA. CDR3 residues: CASSLGLEPRGADTQYF. Written as DNA, the CDR3 is TGTGCCAGCAGCTTAGGGCTTGAGCCCAGGGGTGCAGATACGCAGTATTTT.

The rearrangement joins TRBV25-1 to TRBJ1-4; TRBD1 aligns across 10 bases. Germline V lookup: CDR1 MGHDK, CDR2 SYGVNS. This CDR3 is 13 amino acids long. Losses at the gene ends were 3 bases for V and 12 bases for J; bases not matched to a gene: 4. The CDR3 DNA sequence: TGTGCCAGCAGTGAGTGGGACAGGGGAGAACTGTTTTTT. Residues: CASSEWDRGELFF.

The chain recombines TRBV19 with TRBJ1-5; a possible D gene is TRBD1 (5 bases). The CDR3 is 16 residues long. Germline-derived CDR1 and CDR2 are LNHDA and SQIVND (reference sequence). The V and J ends lost 9 bases and 6 bases respectively, with 24 bases between them. The CDR3 reads CASTPKGTPLSQPQHF. CDR3 coding DNA: TGTGCCAGCACGCCAAAAGGGACTCCCCTTAGTCAGCCCCAGCATTTT.

The J gene is TRBJ2-3, the V gene TRBV7-9, with 11 bases aligning to TRBD2. Germline loops: CDR1 SEHNR, CDR2 FQNEAQ (reference sequence). J was trimmed by 3 bases and V by 5 bases; bases with no gene match: 7. The CDR3 covers 16 residues. The CDR3 region is CASSEPGLAATDTQYF. CDR3 bases: TGTGCCAGCAGCGAACCGGGACTAGCGGCGACAGATACGCAGTATTTT.

The V gene is TRBV4-1, the J gene TRBJ2-1, with 9 bases matching TRBD1. The CDR3 spans 15 residues. CDR1 MGHRA and CDR2 YSYEKL come from the germline V gene. With 8 bases clipped from V and 0 bases from J, the junction kept 5 bases outside the gene matches. CDR3 DNA sequence: TGCGCCAGCCACAGGGGGCCGAGCTCCTACAATGAGCAGTTCTTC. Protein sequence: CASHRGPSSYNEQFF.

CDR3 in DNA: TGTGCCAGCAGCCGGGACCTAGGCTACACCTTC. Its protein is CASSRDLGYTF. This sequence joins TRBV7-9 and TRBJ1-2; weak D call: TRBD1 (5 bases). Germline CDR1 is SEHNR and CDR2 is FQNEAQ (reference sequence). The V end lost 5 bases, the J end lost 8 bases, and 9 bases lay between the germline ends. CDR3 length: 11 amino acids.

This chain joins TRBV7-9 and TRBJ2-3; 10 bases are shared with TRBD2. Germline-derived CDR1 and CDR2 are SEHNR and FQNEAQ (reference sequence). Trimming removed 5 bases from V and 3 bases from J; junction bases left unmatched: 8. This CDR3 is built from 16 residues. The CDR3 nucleotides are TGTGCCAGCAGCCCCCCCACTAGCGGGATGACAGATACGCAGTATTTT. Translation gives CASSPPTSGMTDTQYF.

The chain uses TRBV6-5 and TRBJ1-1, with TRBD1 identical over 7 bases. Germline V gene sequence: CDR1 MNHEY, CDR2 SVGAGI. V dropped 4 bases and J dropped 0; count of bases not matched to a gene: 8. The CDR3 is 16 residues long. CDR3 DNA: TGTGCCAGCAGTTTAAGACAGGGATCTATGAACACTGAAGCTTTCTTT. The encoded protein is CASSLRQGSMNTEAFF.

As to this clone: At one of its ends the junction is not consistent with the germline gene, which may arise from a read error. The genes are TRBV7-2 and TRBJ2-5, with D unresolved. Germline V CDR1 and CDR2: SGHTA, FQGNSA. The CDR3 is made up of 11 amino acids. For the CDR3, the DNA is TGTGCCAGCAGCTTAGTTGGCGCCCAAGACTTC. This codes for CASSLVGAQDF.

The sample holds one count of this clone. CDR3 in DNA: TGTGCCAGCAGCTTACCCAATTACAATGAGCAGTTCTTC. It codes for CASSLPNYNEQFF. The gene calls are TRBV7-2 and TRBJ2-1; D is ambiguous. This CDR3 spans 13 amino acids. The V gene lost 2 bases and the J gene lost 4 bases, with 6 bases spanning the gap. Germline-derived CDR1 and CDR2 are SGHTA and FQGNSA.

The V gene is TRBV19, the J gene TRBJ2-1; 12 bases line up with TRBD2. The V and J ends lost 3 bases and 3 bases, in that order; junction bases with no gene match: 12. The CDR3 extends over 19 amino acids. Germline V CDR1 and CDR2: LNHDA, SQIVND (reference sequence). Here the CDR3 reads CASSIPLRLAGALYNEQFF. For the CDR3, the DNA is TGTGCCAGTAGTATCCCGCTCCGACTAGCGGGAGCACTCTACAATGAGCAGTTCTTC. The whole variable domain, remainder taken from reference TRBV19 and TRBJ2-1, is DGGITQSPKYLFRKEGQNVTLSCEQNLNHDAMYWYRQDPGQGLRLIYYSQIVNDFQKGDIAEGYSVSREKKESFPLTVTSAQKNPTAFYLCASSIPLRLAGALYNEQFFGPGTRLTVL.

The chain is built from TRBV29-1 and TRBJ2-1; D is perhaps TRBD1 or TRBD2 (6 bases each). CDR3 length equals 15 residues. Trimming stripped 7 bases from V and 9 bases from J, with 25 bases between. Germline V gives CDR1 SQVTM, CDR2 ANQGSEA. Written as DNA, the CDR3 is TGCAGCGCTGTGACAGGAGGTATAGCGGAAGGTGAGCAGTTCTTC. This sequence encodes CSAVTGGIAEGEQFF.

The chain links TRBV27 to TRBJ2-7; D gene ambiguous. This CDR3 has 15 residues. Trimming shortened V by 5 bases and J by 4 bases, and 18 bases separated the two germline ends. Germline lookup yields CDR1 MNHEY and CDR2 SMNVEV (reference sequence). CDR3 sequence reads: CASSSTPELSYEQYF. Written as DNA, the CDR3 is TGTGCCAGCAGTAGCACCCCGGAACTATCATACGAGCAGTACTTC.

The chain carries TRBV7-9 and TRBJ2-1; 8 bases match TRBD1. V lost 5 bases, J lost 6 bases, and 6 bases stayed unmatched. This CDR3 has 14 residues. Germline lookup yields CDR1 SEHNR and CDR2 FQNEAQ (reference sequence). For the CDR3, the DNA is TGTGCCAGCAGCCTCGACAGGGGTGGCAATGAGCAGTTCTTC. It is translated as CASSLDRGGNEQFF.

This clone is a singleton in its sample. This chain connects TRBV21-1 to TRBJ1-2. TRBV21-1 is designated a pseudogene. This CDR3 comprises 16 residues. CDR3 bases: TGTGCCAGCAGCAAAGACGAAAGGACTGAGAACTATGGCTACACCTTC. Translated: CASSKDERTENYGYTF.

The rearrangement links TRBV28 to TRBJ2-2, with D possibly being TRBD1 (5 bases). V gave up 4 bases and J gave up 5 bases, with 11 bases separating them. The CDR3 loop spans 14 amino acids. Germline V lookup: CDR1 MDHEN, CDR2 SYDVKM. CDR3 in DNA: TGTGCCAGCAGTTCGGGCCCAGGGACCGGGGAGCTGTTTTTT. Protein: CASSSGPGTGELFF.